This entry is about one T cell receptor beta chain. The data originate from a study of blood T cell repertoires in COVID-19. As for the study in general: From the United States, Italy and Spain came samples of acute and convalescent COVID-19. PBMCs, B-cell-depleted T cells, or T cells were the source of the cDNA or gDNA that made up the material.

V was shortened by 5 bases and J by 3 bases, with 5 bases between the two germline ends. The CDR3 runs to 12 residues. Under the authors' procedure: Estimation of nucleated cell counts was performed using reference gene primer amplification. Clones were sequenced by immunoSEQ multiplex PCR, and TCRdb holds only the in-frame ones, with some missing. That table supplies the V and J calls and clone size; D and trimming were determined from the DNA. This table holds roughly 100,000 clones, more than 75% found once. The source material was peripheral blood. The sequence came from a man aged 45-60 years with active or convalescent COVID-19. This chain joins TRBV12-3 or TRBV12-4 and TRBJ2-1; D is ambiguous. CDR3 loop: CASSLIYNEQFF. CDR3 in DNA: TGTGCCAGCAGTCTAATCTACAATGAGCAGTTCTTC.